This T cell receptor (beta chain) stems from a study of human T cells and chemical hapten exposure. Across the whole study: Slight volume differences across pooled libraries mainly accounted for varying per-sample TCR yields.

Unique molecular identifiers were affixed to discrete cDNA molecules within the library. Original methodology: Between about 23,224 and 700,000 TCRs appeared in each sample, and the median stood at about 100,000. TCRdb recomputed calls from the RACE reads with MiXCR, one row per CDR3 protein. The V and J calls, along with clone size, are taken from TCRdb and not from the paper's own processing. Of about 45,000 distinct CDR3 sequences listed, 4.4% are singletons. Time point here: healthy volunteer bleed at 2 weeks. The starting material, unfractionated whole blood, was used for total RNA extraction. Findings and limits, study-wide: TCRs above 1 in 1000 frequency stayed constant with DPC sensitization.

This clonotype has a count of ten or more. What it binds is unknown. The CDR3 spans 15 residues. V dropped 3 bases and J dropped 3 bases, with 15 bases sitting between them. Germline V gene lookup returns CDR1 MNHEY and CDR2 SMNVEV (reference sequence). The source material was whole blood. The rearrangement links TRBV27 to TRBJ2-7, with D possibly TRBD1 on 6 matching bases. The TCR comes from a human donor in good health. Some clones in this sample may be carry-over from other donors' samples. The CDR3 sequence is CASSFSVRGNYEQYF. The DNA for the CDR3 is TGTGCCAGCAGTTTTTCGGTTAGGGGGAACTACGAGCAGTACTTC.